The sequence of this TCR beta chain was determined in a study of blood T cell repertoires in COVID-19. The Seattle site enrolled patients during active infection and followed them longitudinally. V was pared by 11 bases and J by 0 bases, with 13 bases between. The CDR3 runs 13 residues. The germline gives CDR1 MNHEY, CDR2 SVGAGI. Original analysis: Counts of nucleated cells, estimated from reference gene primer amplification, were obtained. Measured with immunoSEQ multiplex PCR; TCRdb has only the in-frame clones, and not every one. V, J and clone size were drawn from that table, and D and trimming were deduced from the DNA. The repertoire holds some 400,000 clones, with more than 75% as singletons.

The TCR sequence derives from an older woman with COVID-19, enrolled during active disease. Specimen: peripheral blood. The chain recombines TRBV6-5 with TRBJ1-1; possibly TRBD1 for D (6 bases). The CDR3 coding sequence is TGTGCCGGAAGAGACAGGATGAACACTGAAGCTTTCTTT. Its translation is CAGRDRMNTEAFF.